The 17 T cell receptor beta chains below come from one sample, sequenced in a study of blood T cell repertoires in COVID-19. Data came from immunoSEQ multiplex PCR; TCRdb stores just in-frame clones and leaves some out. The sample yields about 300,000 clones, 85% to 90% seen once. Source material: peripheral blood. The receptors here all came from a woman aged 45 to 65 with COVID-19, enrolled during active disease.

V gene TRBV19 combines with J gene TRBJ1-2; weak D call: TRBD1 (5 bases). Germline-derived CDR1 and CDR2 are LNHDA and SQIVND (reference sequence). The CDR3 is 14 residues long. V was cut by 5 bases and J by 4 bases, with 14 bases left in between. Here the CDR3 DNA reads TGTGCCAGTAGTCCCCTGACAGCGGGCTATGGCTACACCTTC. This translates into CASSPLTAGYGYTF.

The J gene is TRBJ2-7, the V gene TRBV7-9; D perhaps matches TRBD2 (7 bases). V was shortened by 5 bases and J by 2 bases, with 13 bases between the two germline ends. The CDR3 spans 14 residues. Germline V CDR1 and CDR2: SEHNR, FQNEAQ (reference sequence). The CDR3 sequence: CASSPERDTYEQYF. CDR3 coding DNA: TGTGCCAGCAGCCCCGAGCGGGACACCTACGAGCAGTACTTC.

The DNA for the CDR3 is TGCGCCAGCAGTCGGCGGACAGGGTTGAATGGCTACAATGAGCAGTTCTTC. This encodes CASSRRTGLNGYNEQFF. The genes are TRBV5-1 and TRBJ2-1; TRBD1 matches 8 bases. Germline CDR1 is SGHRS and CDR2 is YFSETQ. V dropped 5 bases and J dropped 3; count of bases not matched to a gene: 13. The CDR3 is 17 amino acids.

The table lists this clone with many counts. The CDR3 DNA is TGTGCCGTGGGGCCAGGCTACACCTTC. This gives the protein CAVGPGYTF. The chain recombines TRBV19 with TRBJ1-2; possibly TRBD1 for D (5 bases). This CDR3 comprises 9 residues. The germline V gene has CDR1 LNHDA and CDR2 SQIVND (reference sequence). With 11 bases removed from V and 8 bases from J, the gap between germline ends came to 9 bases.

The chain links TRBV5-1 to TRBJ2-7; TRBD1 agrees at 10 bases. V lost 3 bases to trimming and J lost 3 bases; unmatched junction nucleotides: 0. CDR1 and CDR2 (germline): SGHRS, YFSETQ. The CDR3 is 13 residues long. The CDR3 nucleotides are TGCGCCAGCAGCTGGACAGGGGGCTACGAGCAGTACTTC. This gives the protein CASSWTGGYEQYF.

The rearrangement links TRBV29-1 to TRBJ2-6; 7 nucleotides line up with TRBD1. The CDR3 runs to 16 residues. Per the germline V gene, CDR1 is SQVTM and CDR2 is ANQGSEA. With V trimmed by 7 bases and J by 2 bases, 11 bases remained unmatched. The CDR3 nucleotides read TGCAGCGCTGGTGCAGGGGGAGTACCTGGGGCCAACGTCCTGACTTTC. Translated: CSAGAGGVPGANVLTF.

This clone was counted between two and nine times. The chain links TRBV6-1 to TRBJ1-6, with D possibly matching TRBD1 (5 bases). Trimming pared 1 base from V and 17 bases from J, leaving 21 bases between. The CDR3 has 15 residues. Per germline, CDR1 MNHNS and CDR2 SASEGT. The CDR3 nucleotides are TGTGCCAGCAGTGAAGGAGGGTCAGGGAGGGTGTCTGTCCACTTT. Protein product: CASSEGGSGRVSVHF.

The V gene is TRBV24-1, the J gene TRBJ2-2, with 8 bases matching TRBD1. Germline CDR1 reads KGHDR; CDR2 reads SFDVKD. The CDR3 is 17 residues long. V was clipped by 4 bases and J by 3 bases; unmatched bases: 9. Written as DNA, the CDR3 is TGTGCCACCAGTGACGCCCAGGGGGCGATGGACACCGGGGAGCTGTTTTTT. This translates into CATSDAQGAMDTGELFF.

This chain joins TRBV30 and TRBJ1-4; 7 bases align to TRBD1. The CDR3 runs to 12 residues. With 1 base clipped from V and 7 bases from J, the junction kept 0 bases outside the gene matches. CDR1 is GTSNPN, CDR2 SVGIG, per germline (reference sequence). CDR3 sequence (DNA): TGTGCCTGGAGTGACAGGGGTGAAAAACTGTTTTTT. This encodes CAWSDRGEKLFF.

The chain combines TRBV11-3 with TRBJ2-3, with 8 bases fitting TRBD2. V trimming: 6 bases; J trimming: 5 bases; junction bases outside the gene matches: 16. Looked up from germline, CDR1 is SGHNT and CDR2 is YENEEA. The CDR3 is 17 residues long. The CDR3 DNA reads as TGTGCCAGCAGTTTAACCGGACTAGCCCTCCTTCAAGATACGCAGTATTTT. This translates into CASSLTGLALLQDTQYF.

This rearrangement joins TRBV19 to TRBJ2-7, with D unresolved. The CDR3 has 14 residues. Germline V gene lookup returns CDR1 LNHDA and CDR2 SQIVND (reference sequence). V was clipped by 0 bases and J by 3 bases, with 9 bases between them. For the CDR3, the DNA is TGTGCCAGTAGTATAGACAGGTTTAACTACGAGCAGTACTTC. It translates to CASSIDRFNYEQYF.

This rearrangement joins TRBV4-1 to TRBJ2-2; no firm D call. V dropped 0 bases and J dropped 5 bases, with 4 bases sitting between them. The CDR3 has 13 amino acids. CDR1 and CDR2 from the germline V gene are MGHRA and YSYEKL. The CDR3 DNA reads as TGCGCCAGCAGCCAAGACAATACCGGGGAGCTGTTTTTT. Its translation is CASSQDNTGELFF.

J is TRBJ1-5 and V is TRBV6-6; 9 nucleotides agree with TRBD1. CDR3 length equals 17 residues. V trimming: 5 bases; J trimming: 7 bases; junction bases outside the gene matches: 15. CDR1 and CDR2 (germline): MNHNY, SVGAGI (reference sequence). In DNA form, the CDR3 reads TGTGCCAGCAGTCGTGAAATGGGACAGGGAGGTTTGCAGCCCCAGCATTTT. As protein: CASSREMGQGGLQPQHF.

The rearrangement links TRBV29-1 to TRBJ2-5; TRBD1 matches at 9 bases. Germline V gene sequence: CDR1 SQVTM, CDR2 ANQGSEA. The V gene end was trimmed by 4 bases and the J gene end by 5 bases; junction bases not matched to a gene: 8. This CDR3 region has 14 residues. The CDR3 sequence: CSVAGTGLVETQYF. The CDR3 DNA is TGCAGCGTTGCCGGGACAGGGCTTGTGGAGACCCAGTACTTC.

This chain uses TRBV11-2 with TRBJ1-3, with a weak D call TRBD1 (6 bases). CDR1 is SGHAT and CDR2 is FQNNGV in the germline V gene. Deletions cut 5 bases from V and 1 base from J, with 9 bases between. The CDR3 has 14 amino acids. CDR3 coding DNA: TGTGCCAGCAGCCCGGGACAATCTGGAAACACCATATATTTT. Translation gives CASSPGQSGNTIYF. The whole variable domain, remainder taken from reference TRBV11-2 and TRBJ1-3, is EAGVAQSPRYKIIEKRQSVAFWCNPISGHATLYWYQQILGQGPKLLIQFQNNGVVDDSQLPKDRFSAERLKGVDSTLKIQPAKLEDSAVYLCASSPGQSGNTIYFGEGSWLTVV.

V is TRBV5-4 and J is TRBJ1-2, with D possibly TRBD1 on 5 matching bases. Per germline, CDR1 SGHNT and CDR2 YYREEE (reference sequence). Deletions cut 0 bases from V and 4 bases from J, with 10 bases between. The CDR3 runs to 14 residues. The CDR3: CASSLGQPIYGYTF. The CDR3 DNA is TGTGCCAGCAGCTTGGGACAGCCCATCTATGGCTACACCTTC.

This chain uses TRBV6-5 with TRBJ2-3, with D tentatively TRBD2 (6 bases). V was pared by 10 bases and J by 1 base, with 12 bases between. CDR1 and CDR2 (germline): MNHEY, SVGAGI. The CDR3 length is 13 residues. In DNA form, the CDR3 reads TGTGCCACTCGGCCGGGGGGCACAGATACGCAGTATTTT. Protein product: CATRPGGTDTQYF.